These 13 T cell receptor beta chains came from one sample sequenced in a study of cytomegalovirus exposure and HLA in healthy donors. The PCR ran on 60 Vbeta and 13 Jbeta primers. The data were produced by immunoSEQ multiplex PCR, yet TCRdb's version contains in-frame clones alone and is incomplete. The sample data list 130,000 to 150,000 clones. The sequenced sample was PBMCs. These receptors originate from a male donor in good health and CMV-seronegative.

The chain links TRBV10-3 to TRBJ2-7; 7 bases map to TRBD1. CDR3 length equals 16 residues. V lost 6 bases and J lost 0; bases outside the gene matches: 11. Germline CDR1 is ENHRY and CDR2 is SYGVKD. Written as DNA, the CDR3 is TGTGCCATCAGCCGAGGGGACAGTTTGAGCTCCTACGAGCAGTACTTC. Protein product: CAISRGDSLSSYEQYF.

The chain joins TRBV7-2 to TRBJ2-7, with D tentatively TRBD1 (6 bases). V lost 3 bases, J lost 2 bases, and 11 bases lay in between. CDR1 is SGHTA and CDR2 is FQGNSA in the germline V gene. The CDR3 has 14 residues. In nucleotides, the CDR3 is TGTGCCAGCAGCTTTTGGCAGGGGACCTACGAGCAGTACTTC. Translated, it gives CASSFWQGTYEQYF.

CDR3 nucleotide sequence: TGTGCCAGCAGTTCAGGGACTAGCGGGGCTTTCAATGAGCAGTTCTTC. The encoded protein is CASSSGTSGAFNEQFF. V gene TRBV6-5 combines with J gene TRBJ2-1; 13 bases agree with TRBD2. This CDR3 contains 16 residues. V lost 4 bases and J lost 6; bases outside the gene matches: 6. CDR1 and CDR2 (germline): MNHEY, SVGAGI.

The chain employs TRBV9 and TRBJ2-7; D possibly corresponds to TRBD1 (5 bases). V was clipped by 3 bases and J by 6 bases, with 10 bases between them. CDR1 and CDR2 (germline): SGDLS, YYNGEE. This CDR3 is built from 12 residues. CDR3 DNA: TGTGCCAGCAGCGCCTATAGGGGCGAGCAGTACTTC. Amino acids: CASSAYRGEQYF. Using reference TRBV9 and TRBJ2-7 for the parts outside the CDR3, the full variable domain is DSGVTQTPKHLITATGQRVTLRCSPRSGDLSVYWYQQSLDQGLQFLIQYYNGEERAKGNILERFSAQQFPDLHSELNLSSLELGDSALYFCASSAYRGEQYFGPGTRLTVT.

CDR3 sequence reads: CAWSLAGNQETQYF. The CDR3 DNA sequence: TGTGCCTGGAGTCTAGCGGGGAATCAAGAGACCCAGTACTTC. The chain carries TRBV30 and TRBJ2-5; TRBD2 agrees at 9 bases. The J segment lost 2 bases and the V segment lost 2 bases, leaving 3 bases of the junction unmatched. The CDR3 covers 14 residues. CDR1 and CDR2 from the germline V gene are GTSNPN and SVGIG (reference sequence). The full variable domain, rest sourced from reference TRBV30 and TRBJ2-5, is SQTIHQWPATLVQPVGSPLSLECTVEGTSNPNLYWYRQAAGRGLQLLFYSVGIGQISSEVPQNLSASRPQDRQFILSSKKLLLSDSGFYLCAWSLAGNQETQYFGPGTRLLVL.

The rearrangement joins TRBV7-9 to TRBJ1-5; 8 bases line up with TRBD1. With 4 bases clipped from V and 3 bases from J, the junction kept 5 bases outside the gene matches. The CDR3 totals 15 residues. CDR1 SEHNR and CDR2 FQNEAQ come from the germline V gene (reference sequence). CDR3 bases: TGTGCCAGCAGCTCGGACAGGGTCCCCAATCAGCCCCAGCATTTT. Residues: CASSSDRVPNQPQHF.

The rearrangement links TRBV5-1 to TRBJ2-5, with TRBD2 identical over 10 bases. Germline V gene data show CDR1 as SGHRS and CDR2 as YFSETQ. The CDR3 loop spans 20 amino acids. Trimming took 3 bases from V and 0 from J; bases not matched to a gene: 17. CDR3 in amino acids: CASSSPHRGSGGFYQETQYF. The DNA for the CDR3 is TGCGCCAGCAGCTCACCTCACCGGGGTAGCGGGGGGTTTTACCAAGAGACCCAGTACTTC.

This chain links TRBV6-5 with TRBJ2-7; D not resolved. V was clipped by 9 bases and J by 4 bases, with 22 bases between them. This CDR3 comprises 15 residues. Germline V gene sequence: CDR1 MNHEY, CDR2 SVGAGI. The CDR3 DNA reads as TGTGCCAGACACTCCCTAAGTCGGGTTTTGTACGAGCAGTACTTC. Its protein product is CARHSLSRVLYEQYF.

The rearrangement joins TRBV28 to TRBJ1-5, with a possible D match to TRBD1 (5 bases). V lost 8 bases, J lost 4 bases, and 12 bases lay in between. The CDR3 totals 13 residues. Germline values: CDR1 MDHEN, CDR2 SYDVKM. CDR3 DNA: TGTGCCAGCGTACCAGGGAAGAATCAGCCCCAGCATTTT. This codes for CASVPGKNQPQHF.

The V and J genes are TRBV7-8 and TRBJ1-5, with D tentatively TRBD1 (6 bases). The CDR3 is 15 amino acids. Germline CDR1 is SGHVS and CDR2 is FQNEAQ. V was cut by 4 bases and J by 7 bases, with 17 bases left in between. This chain's CDR3 is CASSWGPGQRQPQHF. Here the CDR3 DNA reads TGTGCCAGCAGCTGGGGACCGGGACAACGGCAGCCCCAGCATTTT.

The CDR3 DNA is TGTGCCAGCAGTGCAAATACTGAAGCTTTCTTT. The encoded protein is CASSANTEAFF. The V gene is TRBV6-1, the J gene TRBJ1-1; no firm D call. The length of the CDR3 is 11 residues. CDR1 and CDR2 from the germline V gene are MNHNS and SASEGT. Trimming left V 4 bases short and J 5 bases short, with 5 bases between.

V usage is TRBV6-1 and J usage is TRBJ1-6, with no clear D. V gave up 2 bases and J gave up 7 bases, with 6 bases separating them. The CDR3 loop spans 13 amino acids. From germline, CDR1 is MNHNS and CDR2 SASEGT. CDR3 in amino acids: CASSELVNSPLHF. The CDR3 DNA reads TGTGCCAGCAGTGAACTAGTAAATTCACCCCTCCACTTT.

This chain links TRBV7-2 with TRBJ2-1; D is undetermined. V was shortened by 1 base and J by 12 bases, with 10 bases between the two germline ends. There are 12 residues in the CDR3. From germline, CDR1 is SGHTA and CDR2 FQGNSA. As DNA, the CDR3 is TGTGCCAGCAGCTTAGACGAGCTAGGGCAGTTCTTC. Translating it yields CASSLDELGQFF.